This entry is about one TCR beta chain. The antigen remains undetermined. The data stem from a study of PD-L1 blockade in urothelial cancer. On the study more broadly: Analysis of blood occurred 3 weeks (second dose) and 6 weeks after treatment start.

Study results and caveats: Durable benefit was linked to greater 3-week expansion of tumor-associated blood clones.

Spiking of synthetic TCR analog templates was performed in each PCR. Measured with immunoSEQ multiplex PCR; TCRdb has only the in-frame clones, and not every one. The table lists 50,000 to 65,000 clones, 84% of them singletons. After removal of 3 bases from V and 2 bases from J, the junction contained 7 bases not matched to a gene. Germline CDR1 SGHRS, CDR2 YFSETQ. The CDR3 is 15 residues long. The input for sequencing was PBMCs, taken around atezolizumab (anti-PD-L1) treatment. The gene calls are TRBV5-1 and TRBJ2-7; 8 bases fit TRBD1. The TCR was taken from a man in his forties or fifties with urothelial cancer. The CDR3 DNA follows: TGCGCCAGCAGCTCTAACAGGGGGTCCCCCTACGAGCAGTACTTC. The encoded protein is CASSSNRGSPYEQYF.